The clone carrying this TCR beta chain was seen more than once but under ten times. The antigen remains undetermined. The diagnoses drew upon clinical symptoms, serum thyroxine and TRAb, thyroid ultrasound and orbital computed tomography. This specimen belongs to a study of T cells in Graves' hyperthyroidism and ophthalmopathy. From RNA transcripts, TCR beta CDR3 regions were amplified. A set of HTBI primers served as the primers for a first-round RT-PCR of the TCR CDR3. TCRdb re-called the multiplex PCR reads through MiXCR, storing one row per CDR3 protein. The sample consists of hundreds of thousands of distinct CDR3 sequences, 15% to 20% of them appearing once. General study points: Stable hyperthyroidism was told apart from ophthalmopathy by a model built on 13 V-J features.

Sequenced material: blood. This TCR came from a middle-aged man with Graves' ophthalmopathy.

The CDR3 nucleotides are TGTGCCAGCAGAACAGGGGGCTCGAGTCAGCCCCAGCATTTT. Translation: CASRTGGSSQPQHF. The chain uses TRBV12-3 or TRBV12-4 and TRBJ1-5, with 9 bases aligning to TRBD1. V shed 6 bases, J shed 6 bases, and the junction held 6 bases outside the gene matches. The CDR3 has 14 residues.